This T cell receptor (beta chain) appears in the sequencing data of a study of technical replicates of blood from several donors. The table came from immunoSEQ multiplex PCR; TCRdb's copy has only in-frame clones and leaves some out. The sample includes around 69,000 clones, roughly 88% of them seen just once. The sample was PBMCs. This TCR came from a human donor in good health. Some clones in this sample may be carry-over from other donors' samples.

The DNA for the CDR3 is TGTGCCAGCTCTGCTGGGGGCTCCAACTCCTACGAGCAGTACTTC. Translation: CASSAGGSNSYEQYF. This chain joins TRBV18 and TRBJ2-7, with D possibly being TRBD1 (6 bases). V was trimmed by 6 bases and J by 0 bases, leaving 15 bases between them. The CDR3 is 15 residues long. Germline V gene sequence: CDR1 KGHSH, CDR2 LQKENI.